The T cell receptor (beta chain) described here comes from a study of early T cells in non-severe SARS-CoV-2 infection (dated by TCRdb to the early 2020s). At the level of the whole study: TCR sequencing used bulk RNA from unsorted whole blood, so alpha and beta chains could not be paired. The research as a whole found: VDJdb matching was skewed toward anti-spike CD8 responses and likely underestimated virus-specific expansions by missing private and CD4 specificities.

The study was a case-control design nested within a healthcare worker cohort in London, UK, with weekly nasopharyngeal swab PCR tests and blood sampling. Healthcare workers were recruited between 23 and 31 March 2020, during the week of the UK lockdown, and were followed weekly for up to about 15 weeks. Via the germline V gene (reference sequence), CDR1 is DFQATT and CDR2 SNEGSKA. Spanning cysteine to phenylalanine, the CDR3 consists of 16 amino acids. The DNA shown is the 48-base CDR3, in frame from base 1. The junction shows trimming of 0 bases on V and 5 bases on J, plus 19 bases between the germline ends. Library preparation used 5' RACE. The sequencing machine was a NextSeq 500. To correct for sequencing error and PCR bias, the TCR library protocol tagged individual cDNA molecules with unique molecular identifiers. Both TCR alpha and beta chains were sequenced, and tight co-correlation was observed between alpha and beta sequence abundances in each sample. The authors processed their data as follows. Decombinator V4 was used to annotate TCR sequences for V gene, J gene and CDR3. Expanded TCRs were defined as changing significantly between any two time points under a Poisson model with p below 0.0001. TCR abundances were normalised to the total number of TCRs sequenced per sample and expressed as counts per million. MAIT TCRs were defined by TRAV1-2 paired with TRAJ12, TRAJ20 or TRAJ33, and iNKT TCRs by TRAV10 paired with TRAJ18. VDJdb, accessed 1 November 2021, was searched for CMV, EBV and SARS-CoV-2 annotated TCRs, excluding TCRs annotated for multiple antigens. TCRdb's own reprocessing of the public reads used fastp at Q25 and MiXCR and kept productive beta chains. Identical CDR3 protein sequences are pooled into one entry, listed with their most common genes and DNA. These V and J calls rely on TCRdb rather than the paper's analysis. Across this sample there are 50,000 to 55,000 distinct CDR3 sequences, with 9% to 9.5% seen only once. Approximately 4% of the sample comes from the top ten.

This clonotype was observed a few times. This clone's antigen is unknown. No quality values exist for individual bases; no much larger clone is one base distant. This TCR derives from an adult who was a healthcare worker with PCR-confirmed SARS-CoV-2 infection or an uninfected control (not recorded which). Sequences were obtained from whole blood. The sequence joins TRBV20-1 to TRBJ2-5; a tentative D call is TRBD1 (5 bases match). The nucleotide sequence reads as follows: TGCAGTGCTAGAGATTGGGGCAGGGCCACCGGGGAGACCCAGTACTTC. Translation gives CSARDWGRATGETQYF.